This T cell receptor beta chain was found in a study of T cells in Graves' hyperthyroidism and ophthalmopathy. This clonotype came up many times. Its antigen remains unknown. J lost 6 bases, V lost 6 bases, and 9 bases had no gene match. Looked up from germline, CDR1 is SEHNR and CDR2 is FQNEAQ (reference sequence). This CDR3 has 14 residues. Amplification yielded TCR beta CDR3 regions, with RNA transcripts as the source. TCR CDR3 underwent first-round RT-PCR with the HTBI primer set. TCRdb re-called the multiplex PCR reads through MiXCR, storing one row per CDR3 protein. The table shows around 760,000 distinct CDR3 sequences, with 35% occurring only once. Exclusion of a patient resulted from uncontrolled infection, other autoimmune disease, pregnancy or lactation. The study, taken as a whole, reports: Using 13 V-J features, a model discriminated ophthalmopathy from stable hyperthyroidism. The blood repertoire included most of the expanded thyroid clonotypes above 0.001.

The TCR originated in a woman in her thirties or forties with Graves' hyperthyroidism. Material for sequencing was blood. This chain joins TRBV7-9 and TRBJ2-5, with 8 bases matching TRBD1. CDR3 protein: CASRGTGPAQTQYF. CDR3 coding DNA: TGTGCCAGCAGAGGGACAGGTCCTGCGCAGACCCAGTACTTC.